This TCR beta chain was sequenced in a study of regulatory dendritic cells for organ transplantation. Overall study context: Dendritic cell cultures received LPS on day 6. The study, taken as a whole, reports: Naive CD4+ and CD8+ repertoires were highly diverse; memory CD8+ was most oligoclonal. Among resting subsets, memory CD8+ cells contained the most alloreactive clonotypes.

Note on this clone: What it binds is not known.

The table came from immunoSEQ multiplex PCR; TCRdb's copy has only in-frame clones and leaves some out. The sample has 20,000 to 25,000 clones, approximately 85% seen once; the top ten hold 0.2% to 0.3%. The V segment lost 2 bases and the J segment 3 bases; nucleotides outside the gene matches: 7. The CDR3 totals 15 residues. Germline lookup yields CDR1 SGHTA and CDR2 FQGNSA. CFSE-labeled sorted T cells met regulatory or mature dendritic cells for about five days. The specimen sequenced was naive CD4+ T cells from blood cultured with dendritic cells. Subset defined: CD45RA+ naive T cells. The V and J genes are TRBV7-2 and TRBJ2-7, with 7 bases fitting TRBD2. This clonotype was obtained from a human donor in good health. CDR3 DNA sequence: TGTGCCAGCAGCTTAAGCCTAGCGGCAGACTACGAGCAGTACTTC. Protein sequence: CASSLSLAADYEQYF.